The 17 T cell receptor beta chains reported below all come from one sample, sequenced in a study of CD8 T cells in Susac syndrome. A quantity of about 0.5 to 1 ug RNA underwent reverse transcription using random hexamers. TCRdb processed the immunoSEQ multiplex PCR reads anew with MiXCR; each CDR3 protein has one entry. The profile shows some 180,000 distinct CDR3 sequences, about 95% of them singletons. The sequenced sample consisted of CD4+ T cells from PBMCs. Every receptor here comes from a human donor with Susac syndrome.

This clonotype has just one count. The chain employs TRBV30 and TRBJ2-7, with 7 positions matching TRBD1. The CDR3 runs 12 residues. V lost 1 base and J lost 6; bases outside the gene matches: 3. Germline assignment: CDR1 GTSNPN and CDR2 SVGIG (reference sequence). CDR3 protein: CAWSANRGEQYF. The CDR3 DNA is TGTGCCTGGAGTGCGAACAGGGGCGAGCAGTACTTC.

This chain connects TRBV12-3 or TRBV12-4 to TRBJ2-7, with D possibly TRBD2 on 7 matching bases. The CDR3 has 13 amino acids. With 5 bases removed from V and 4 bases from J, the gap between germline ends came to 12 bases. This CDR3 reads CASSRRGAYEQYF. The CDR3 DNA reads TGTGCCAGCAGTCGTCGGGGGGCGTACGAGCAGTACTTC.

This sequence joins TRBV12-3 or TRBV12-4 and TRBJ2-6; 8 nucleotides align to TRBD1. V lost 6 bases to trimming and J lost 12 bases; unmatched junction nucleotides: 1. This CDR3 has 11 residues. CDR3 sequence (DNA): TGTGCCAGCAGAACAGGGGGCGTCCTGACTTTC. Its protein is CASRTGGVLTF.

CDR3 DNA sequence: TGCAGCGTTGCAGTACTAGCGGGAGTTGGCGGGGAGCTGTTTTTT. Translating gives CSVAVLAGVGGELFF. The chain employs TRBV29-1 and TRBJ2-2, with 11 bases aligning to TRBD2. The CDR3 runs 15 residues. J gave up 7 bases and V 4 bases, and 8 bases lay outside the gene matches. Per germline, CDR1 SQVTM and CDR2 ANQGSEA.

The gene calls are TRBV20-1 and TRBJ1-2; 10 bases line up with TRBD1. Germline V gives CDR1 DFQATT, CDR2 SNEGSKA (reference sequence). V trimming: 5 bases; J trimming: 5 bases; junction bases outside the gene matches: 8. The CDR3 loop spans 14 amino acids. This chain's CDR3 is CSAHDRGREYGYTF. CDR3 DNA: TGCAGTGCTCACGACAGGGGGCGCGAATATGGCTACACCTTC.

The chain joins TRBV2 to TRBJ1-1; D gene unclear. V dropped 7 bases and J dropped 1 base, with 7 bases sitting between them. From germline, CDR1 is SNHLY and CDR2 FYNNEI. The CDR3 consists of 12 residues. This chain's CDR3 is CASTPENTEAFF. The DNA for the CDR3 is TGTGCCAGCACTCCAGAGAACACTGAAGCTTTCTTT.

This clonotype has just one count. The chain employs TRBV6-2 or TRBV6-3 and TRBJ2-1, with 7 bases matching TRBD2. Trimming at V came to 8 bases and at J to 9 bases, leaving 10 bases not matched to a gene. The CDR3 sequence is 13 residues long. CDR1 MNHEY and CDR2 SVGEGT come from the germline V gene. CDR3 nucleotide sequence: TGTGCCAGCCACCAGCGACTAGCTGGTGAGCAGTTCTTC. Encoded protein: CASHQRLAGEQFF.

The chain links TRBV29-1 to TRBJ2-5; 9 nucleotides line up with TRBD2. The J segment lost 0 bases and the V segment lost 3 bases, leaving 5 bases of the junction unmatched. Germline V gives CDR1 SQVTM, CDR2 ANQGSEA. CDR3 size: 15 residues. This CDR3 reads CSVESASGNQETQYF. CDR3 bases: TGCAGCGTTGAGTCCGCTAGCGGGAACCAAGAGACCCAGTACTTC.

The chain joins TRBV20-1 to TRBJ1-1; no clear D gene. CDR1 and CDR2 from the germline V gene are DFQATT and SNEGSKA (reference sequence). The CDR3 is 12 amino acids. V lost 5 bases, J lost 2 bases, and 9 bases lay in between. The CDR3: CSAAEANTEAFF. The CDR3 DNA follows: TGCAGTGCTGCGGAAGCCAACACTGAAGCTTTCTTT.

The DNA of the CDR3 is TGCAGTGCTAGAGTAACGGGGGCCGACTACACTGAAGCTTTCTTT. It specifies CSARVTGADYTEAFF. V is TRBV20-1 and J is TRBJ1-1; a possible D gene is TRBD1 (6 bases). The germline V gene encodes CDR1 DFQATT and CDR2 SNEGSKA (reference sequence). CDR3 size: 15 residues. Trimming pared 1 base from V and 3 bases from J, leaving 15 bases between.

The V call is TRBV20-1, the J call TRBJ2-5, with 7 nucleotides matching TRBD1. The CDR3 runs 12 residues. Losses at the gene ends were 5 bases for V and 2 bases for J; bases not matched to a gene: 2. The germline gives CDR1 DFQATT, CDR2 SNEGSKA (reference sequence). CDR3 sequence: CSAPQGQETQYF. The DNA for the CDR3 is TGCAGTGCTCCACAGGGGCAAGAGACCCAGTACTTC.

The chain carries TRBV30 and TRBJ1-5; D is possibly TRBD1 (5 bases). Trimming cost V 0 bases and J 3 bases, with 9 bases left between them. CDR1 is GTSNPN, CDR2 SVGIG, per germline (reference sequence). The CDR3 spans 14 residues. CDR3 DNA: TGTGCCTGGAGTGTACGGGGGAACAATCAGCCCCAGCATTTT. Encoded protein: CAWSVRGNNQPQHF.

The rearrangement joins TRBV11-2 to TRBJ2-7; D remains unclear. Per germline, CDR1 SGHAT and CDR2 FQNNGV. Between the trimmed V and J ends, which lost 3 bases and 0 bases, there was a span of 18 bases. The CDR3 runs 17 residues. CDR3 in DNA: TGTGCCAGCAGCTTGGGTCCGATAGGAGACGGCTCCTACGAGCAGTACTTC. This sequence encodes CASSLGPIGDGSYEQYF. The whole variable domain, filled in from reference TRBV11-2 and TRBJ2-7, reads EAGVAQSPRYKIIEKRQSVAFWCNPISGHATLYWYQQILGQGPKLLIQFQNNGVVDDSQLPKDRFSAERLKGVDSTLKIQPAKLEDSAVYLCASSLGPIGDGSYEQYFGPGTRLTVT.

The chain is built from TRBV20-1 and TRBJ2-6; D not certain. Germline V gene lookup returns CDR1 DFQATT and CDR2 SNEGSKA (reference sequence). The V and J ends lost 3 bases and 2 bases respectively, with 5 bases between them. The CDR3 runs to 13 residues. The chain's CDR3 is CSARTAGANVLTF. The CDR3, as DNA: TGCAGTGCTAGGACTGCTGGGGCCAACGTCCTGACTTTC.

The gene calls are TRBV20-1 and TRBJ1-1; possible D gene TRBD1, 5 bases. CDR3 length: 14 residues. Trimming cost V 2 bases and J 0 bases, with 10 bases left between them. CDR1 is DFQATT, CDR2 SNEGSKA, per germline (reference sequence). Written as DNA, the CDR3 is TGCAGTGCTAGACGGGGGAACATGAACACTGAAGCTTTCTTT. Its translation is CSARRGNMNTEAFF.

The gene calls are TRBV18 and TRBJ1-1, with no clear D. This CDR3 has 14 residues. Trimming removed 5 bases from V and 0 bases from J, with 10 bases in between. Germline loops: CDR1 KGHSH, CDR2 LQKENI. The CDR3 sequence: CASSIREVNTEAFF. For the CDR3, the DNA is TGTGCCAGCTCAATTAGGGAGGTGAACACTGAAGCTTTCTTT. The variable domain in full, completed from reference TRBV18 and TRBJ1-1, reads NAGVMQNPRHLVRRRGQEARLRCSPMKGHSHVYWYRQLPEEGLKFMVYLQKENIIDESGMPKERFSAEFPKEGPSILRIQQVVRGDSAAYFCASSIREVNTEAFFGQGTRLTVV.

The rearrangement joins TRBV28 to TRBJ2-7; the D gene is possibly TRBD2 (6 bases). CDR1 MDHEN and CDR2 SYDVKM come from the germline V gene. V lost 7 bases, J lost 5 bases, and 15 bases lay in between. This CDR3 is 13 amino acids long. The CDR3 protein is CASTPSDPHEQYF. Here the CDR3 DNA reads TGTGCCAGCACCCCTAGCGATCCCCACGAGCAGTACTTC.